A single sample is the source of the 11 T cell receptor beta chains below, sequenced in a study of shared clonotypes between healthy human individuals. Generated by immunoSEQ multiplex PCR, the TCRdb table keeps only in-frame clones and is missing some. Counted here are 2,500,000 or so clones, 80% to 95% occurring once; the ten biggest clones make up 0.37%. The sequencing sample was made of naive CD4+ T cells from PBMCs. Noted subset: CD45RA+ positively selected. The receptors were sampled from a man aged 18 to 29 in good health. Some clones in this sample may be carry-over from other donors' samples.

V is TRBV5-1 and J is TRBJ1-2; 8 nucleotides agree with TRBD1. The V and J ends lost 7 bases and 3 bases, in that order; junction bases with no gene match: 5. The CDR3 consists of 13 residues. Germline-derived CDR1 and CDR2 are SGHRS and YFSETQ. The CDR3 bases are TGCGCCAGCGGGGAGACAGGGGACTATGGCTACACCTTC. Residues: CASGETGDYGYTF.

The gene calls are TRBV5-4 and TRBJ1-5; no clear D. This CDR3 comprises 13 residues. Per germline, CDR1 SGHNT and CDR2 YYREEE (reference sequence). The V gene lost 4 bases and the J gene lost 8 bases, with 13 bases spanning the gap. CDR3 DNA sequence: TGTGCCAGCAGCCTCGACGGGTTGGAGCCCCAGCATTTT. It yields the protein CASSLDGLEPQHF.

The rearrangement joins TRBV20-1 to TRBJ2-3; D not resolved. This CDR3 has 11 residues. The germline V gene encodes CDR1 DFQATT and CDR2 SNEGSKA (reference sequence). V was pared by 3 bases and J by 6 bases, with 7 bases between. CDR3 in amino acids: CSARSRDTQYF. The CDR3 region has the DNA TGCAGTGCTAGGTCCAGGGATACGCAGTATTTT.

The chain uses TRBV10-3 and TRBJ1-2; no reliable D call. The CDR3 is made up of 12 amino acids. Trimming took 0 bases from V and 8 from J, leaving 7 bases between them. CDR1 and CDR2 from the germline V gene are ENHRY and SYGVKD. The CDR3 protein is CAISESIGGYTF. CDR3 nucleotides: TGTGCCATCAGTGAGTCGATAGGGGGCTACACCTTC.

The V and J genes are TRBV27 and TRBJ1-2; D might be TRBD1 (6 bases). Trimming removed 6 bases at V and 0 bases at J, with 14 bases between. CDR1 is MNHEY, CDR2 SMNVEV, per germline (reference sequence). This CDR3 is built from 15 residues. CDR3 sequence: CASRSHRETNYGYTF. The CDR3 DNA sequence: TGTGCCAGCAGGTCCCACAGGGAGACTAACTATGGCTACACCTTC.

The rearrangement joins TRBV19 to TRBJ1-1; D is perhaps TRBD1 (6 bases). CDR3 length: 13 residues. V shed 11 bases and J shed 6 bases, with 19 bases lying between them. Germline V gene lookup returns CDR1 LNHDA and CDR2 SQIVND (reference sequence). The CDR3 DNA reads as TGTGCCTCAACAACAGGGAGGTGGGCTGAAGCTTTCTTT. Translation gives CASTTGRWAEAFF.

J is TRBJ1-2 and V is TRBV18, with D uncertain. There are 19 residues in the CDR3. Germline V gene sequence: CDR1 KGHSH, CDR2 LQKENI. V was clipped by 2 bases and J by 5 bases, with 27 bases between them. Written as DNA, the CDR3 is TGTGCCAGCTCACCAGCGGTATCGACACCCGGTCAGGTGGGGTATGGCTACACCTTC. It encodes CASSPAVSTPGQVGYGYTF.

The CDR3: CASSSAGDSNEKLFF. In nucleotides, the CDR3 is TGTGCCAGCAGTTCAGCGGGGGACAGTAATGAAAAACTGTTTTTT. This chain joins TRBV28 and TRBJ1-4, with 7 bases matching TRBD1. Looked up from germline, CDR1 is MDHEN and CDR2 is SYDVKM. The CDR3 has 15 amino acids. With 4 bases clipped from V and 4 bases from J, the junction kept 6 bases outside the gene matches.

The CDR3 loop is CAIRGTGAHEQYF. Here the CDR3 DNA reads TGTGCCATCAGAGGGACAGGGGCCCACGAGCAGTACTTC. The chain is built from TRBV10-3 and TRBJ2-7, with 10 bases aligning to TRBD1. The CDR3 has 13 amino acids. The V segment lost 6 bases and the J segment 5 bases; nucleotides outside the gene matches: 4. CDR1 ENHRY and CDR2 SYGVKD come from the germline V gene.

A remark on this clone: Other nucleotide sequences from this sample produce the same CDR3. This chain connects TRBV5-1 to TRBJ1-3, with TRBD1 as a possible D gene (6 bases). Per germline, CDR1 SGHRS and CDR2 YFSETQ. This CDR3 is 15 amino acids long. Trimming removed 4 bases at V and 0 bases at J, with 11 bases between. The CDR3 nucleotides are TGCGCCAGCAGCAATGGACAGAGCTCTGGAAACACCATATATTTT. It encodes CASSNGQSSGNTIYF.

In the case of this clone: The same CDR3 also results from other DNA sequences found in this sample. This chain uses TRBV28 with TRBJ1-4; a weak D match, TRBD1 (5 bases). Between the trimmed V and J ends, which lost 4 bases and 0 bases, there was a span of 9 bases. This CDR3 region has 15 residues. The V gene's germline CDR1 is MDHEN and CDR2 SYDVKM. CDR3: CASSSQGATNEKLFF. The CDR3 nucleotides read TGTGCCAGCAGTTCCCAGGGTGCAACTAATGAAAAACTGTTTTTT.